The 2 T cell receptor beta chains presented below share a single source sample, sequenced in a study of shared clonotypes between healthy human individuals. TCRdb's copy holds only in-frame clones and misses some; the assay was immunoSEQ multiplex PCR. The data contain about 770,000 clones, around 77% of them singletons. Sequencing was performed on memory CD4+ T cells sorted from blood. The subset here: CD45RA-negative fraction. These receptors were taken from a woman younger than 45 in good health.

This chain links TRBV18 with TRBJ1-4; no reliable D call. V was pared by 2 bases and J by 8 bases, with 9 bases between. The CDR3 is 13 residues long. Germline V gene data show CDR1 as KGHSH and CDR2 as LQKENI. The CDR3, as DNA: TGTGCCAGCTCACCAGGGTTTGCAGAAAAACTGTTTTTT. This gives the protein CASSPGFAEKLFF.

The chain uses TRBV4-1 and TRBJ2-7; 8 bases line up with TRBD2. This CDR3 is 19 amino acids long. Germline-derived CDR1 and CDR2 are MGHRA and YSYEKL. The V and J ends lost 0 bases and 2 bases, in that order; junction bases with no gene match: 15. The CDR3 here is CASSQEEKNRGGRPYEQYF. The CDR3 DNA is TGCGCCAGCAGCCAAGAAGAGAAGAATAGGGGCGGGAGGCCCTACGAGCAGTACTTC.